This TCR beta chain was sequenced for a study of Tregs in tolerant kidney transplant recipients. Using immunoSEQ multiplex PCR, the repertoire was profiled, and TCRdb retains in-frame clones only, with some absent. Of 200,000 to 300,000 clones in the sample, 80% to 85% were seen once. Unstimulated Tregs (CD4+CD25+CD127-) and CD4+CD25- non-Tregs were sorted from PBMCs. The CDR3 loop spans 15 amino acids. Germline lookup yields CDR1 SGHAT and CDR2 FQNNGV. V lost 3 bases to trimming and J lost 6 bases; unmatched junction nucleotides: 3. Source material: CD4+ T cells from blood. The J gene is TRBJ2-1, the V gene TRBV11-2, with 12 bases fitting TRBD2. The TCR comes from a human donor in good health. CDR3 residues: CASSLGLAGPNEQFF. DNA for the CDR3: TGTGCCAGCAGCTTGGGACTAGCGGGCCCCAATGAGCAGTTCTTC.